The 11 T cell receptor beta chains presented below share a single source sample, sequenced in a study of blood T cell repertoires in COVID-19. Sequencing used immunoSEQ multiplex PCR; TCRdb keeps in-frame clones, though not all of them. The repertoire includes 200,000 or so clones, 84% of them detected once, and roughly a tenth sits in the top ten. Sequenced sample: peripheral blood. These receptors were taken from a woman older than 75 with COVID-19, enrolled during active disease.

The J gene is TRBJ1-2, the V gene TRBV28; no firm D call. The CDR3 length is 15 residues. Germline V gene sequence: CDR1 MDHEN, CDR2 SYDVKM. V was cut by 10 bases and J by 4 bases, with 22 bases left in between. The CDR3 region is CAIGEGFGVIYGYTF. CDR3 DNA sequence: TGTGCCATCGGGGAGGGTTTCGGCGTGATCTATGGCTACACCTTC.

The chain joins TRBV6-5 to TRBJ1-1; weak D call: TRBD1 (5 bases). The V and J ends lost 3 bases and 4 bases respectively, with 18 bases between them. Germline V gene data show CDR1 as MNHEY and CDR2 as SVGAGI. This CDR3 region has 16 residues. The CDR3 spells CASSYRGPGLGTEAFF. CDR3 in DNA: TGTGCCAGCAGTTATCGTGGTCCAGGGTTGGGCACTGAAGCTTTCTTT.

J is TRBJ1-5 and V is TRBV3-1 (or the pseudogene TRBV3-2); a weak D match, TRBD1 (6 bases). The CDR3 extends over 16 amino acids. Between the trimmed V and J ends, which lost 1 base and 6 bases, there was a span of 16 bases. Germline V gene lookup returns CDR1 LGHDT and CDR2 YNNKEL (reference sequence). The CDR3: CASSQGWVQGTQPQHF. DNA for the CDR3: TGTGCCAGCAGCCAAGGGTGGGTGCAGGGGACTCAGCCCCAGCATTTT.

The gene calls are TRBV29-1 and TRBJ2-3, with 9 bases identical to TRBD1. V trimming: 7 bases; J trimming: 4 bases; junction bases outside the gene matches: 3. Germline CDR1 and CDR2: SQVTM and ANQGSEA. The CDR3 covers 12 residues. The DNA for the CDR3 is TGCAGCGGGGACAGGGCGGCAGATACGCAGTATTTT. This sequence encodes CSGDRAADTQYF.

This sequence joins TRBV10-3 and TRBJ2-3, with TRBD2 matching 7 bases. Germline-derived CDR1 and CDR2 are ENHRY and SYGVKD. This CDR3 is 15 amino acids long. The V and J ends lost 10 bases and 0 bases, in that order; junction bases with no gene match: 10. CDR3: CATTSGTKSTDTQYF. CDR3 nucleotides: TGTGCCACCACCTCAGGGACTAAAAGCACAGATACGCAGTATTTT.

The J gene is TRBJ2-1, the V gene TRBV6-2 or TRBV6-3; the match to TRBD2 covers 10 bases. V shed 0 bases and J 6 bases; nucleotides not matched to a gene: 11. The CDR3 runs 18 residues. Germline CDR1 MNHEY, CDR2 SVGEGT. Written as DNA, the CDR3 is TGTGCCAGCAGTTACTCGCACCCAGAAGCGGGGGGGCGCAATGAGCAGTTCTTC. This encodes CASSYSHPEAGGRNEQFF.

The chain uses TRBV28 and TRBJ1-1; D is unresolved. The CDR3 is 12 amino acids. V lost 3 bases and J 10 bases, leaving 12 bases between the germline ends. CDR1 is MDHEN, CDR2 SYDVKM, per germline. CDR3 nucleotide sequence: TGTGCCAGCAGTTTGAGGGAAGTGGCAGCTTTCTTT. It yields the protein CASSLREVAAFF.

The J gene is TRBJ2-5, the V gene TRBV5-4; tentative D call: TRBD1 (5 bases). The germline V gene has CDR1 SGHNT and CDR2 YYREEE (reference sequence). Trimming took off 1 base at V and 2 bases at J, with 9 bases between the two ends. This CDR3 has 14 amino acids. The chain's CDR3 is CASSLPTAQETQYF. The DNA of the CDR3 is TGTGCCAGCAGCTTGCCGACAGCTCAAGAGACCCAGTACTTC.

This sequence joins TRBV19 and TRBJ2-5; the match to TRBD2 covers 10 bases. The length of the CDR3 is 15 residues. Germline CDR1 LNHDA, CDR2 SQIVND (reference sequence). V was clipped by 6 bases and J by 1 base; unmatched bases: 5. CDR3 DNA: TGTGCCAGTAGCCCGGAGCGGGGGGGCCAAGAGACCCAGTACTTC. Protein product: CASSPERGGQETQYF.

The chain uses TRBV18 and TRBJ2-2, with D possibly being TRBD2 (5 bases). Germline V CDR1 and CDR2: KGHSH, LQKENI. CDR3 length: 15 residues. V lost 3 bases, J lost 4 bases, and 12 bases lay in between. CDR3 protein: CASSPDEGVTGELFF. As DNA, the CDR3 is TGTGCCAGCTCACCGGACGAGGGAGTCACCGGGGAGCTGTTTTTT. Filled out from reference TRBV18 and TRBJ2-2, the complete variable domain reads NAGVMQNPRHLVRRRGQEARLRCSPMKGHSHVYWYRQLPEEGLKFMVYLQKENIIDESGMPKERFSAEFPKEGPSILRIQQVVRGDSAAYFCASSPDEGVTGELFFGEGSRLTVL.

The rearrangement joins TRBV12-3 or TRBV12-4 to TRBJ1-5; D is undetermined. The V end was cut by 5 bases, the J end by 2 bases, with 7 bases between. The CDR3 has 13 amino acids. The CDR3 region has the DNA TGTGCCAGCAGTCGGGGTGGCAATCAGCCCCAGCATTTT. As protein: CASSRGGNQPQHF.